A single TCR beta chain is shown here with its context. Per the study methods: Reference gene primer amplification in the assay estimated nucleated cell counts. Some clones are missing from TCRdb's copy, which holds only in-frame ones; the method was immunoSEQ multiplex PCR. V, J and clone size derive from that table, while D and trimming were established from the DNA sequence. Counted here are about 35,000 clones, around 87% occurring once; the ten biggest clones make up roughly two fifths. This entry is derived from a study of blood T cell repertoires in COVID-19. Overall study: Acute-phase and convalescent COVID-19 samples originated in the United States, Italy and Spain. PBMCs, B-cell-depleted T cells, or T cells provided the cDNA or gDNA that made up the material.

Material for sequencing was peripheral blood. The TCR originated in a human donor in a cohort sampled during active COVID-19.

CDR3 bases: TGTGCCAGCAGTTGGACAGTAAACTATGGCTACACCTTC. Translated, it gives CASSWTVNYGYTF. This chain connects TRBV27 to TRBJ1-2, with D perhaps matching TRBD1 (6 bases). V lost 4 bases and J lost 2, with 8 bases in between. Germline V gene data show CDR1 as MNHEY and CDR2 as SMNVEV (reference sequence). The CDR3 length is 13 residues.